This T cell receptor (beta chain) appears in the sequencing data of a study of cytomegalovirus exposure and HLA in healthy donors. V lost 0 bases, J lost 0 bases, and 15 bases lay in between. The CDR3 runs 17 residues. From germline, CDR1 is LNHNV and CDR2 YYDKDF (reference sequence). Whole-study results and caveats: The likely explanation for a cluster of highly shared sequence variants was sequencing artifact.

Turning to this clone: The target antigen is unknown.

This PCR relied on a set of 60 Vbeta primers and 13 Jbeta primers. This table comes from immunoSEQ multiplex PCR, and its TCRdb copy is limited to in-frame clones, with some not included. The sample lists some 45,000 clones; 50% were seen once. The sequence came from a human donor in good health. The chain is built from TRBV15 and TRBJ2-7; D perhaps matches TRBD2 (5 bases). Sequencing was performed on PBMCs. The DNA for the CDR3 is TGTGCCACCAGCAGAGATTACGGCATAGACTACTCCTACGAGCAGTACTTC. This translates into CATSRDYGIDYSYEQYF.